The 9 T cell receptor beta chains in this list originate from one sample, sequenced in a study of CD8 T cell repertoires and HIV-1 epitope variants. These receptors' antigens are unknown. The table came from immunoSEQ multiplex PCR; TCRdb's copy has only in-frame clones and leaves some out. Here the sample spans thousands of clones, less than 65% being singletons. Specimen: cultured CD8+ T cells derived from PBMCs. These receptor sequences come from a male donor with HIV.

The V gene is TRBV5-6, the J gene TRBJ1-1, with 9 bases aligning to TRBD1. V lost 4 bases, J lost 7 bases, and 5 bases stayed unmatched. The CDR3 has 13 amino acids. CDR1 is SGHDT and CDR2 is YYEEEE in the germline V gene. The CDR3 is CASSKQGAGEAFF. The CDR3 DNA reads as TGTGCCAGCAGCAAACAGGGGGCTGGTGAAGCTTTCTTT.

The genes are TRBV18 and TRBJ1-1; a possible D gene is TRBD1 (5 bases). Trimming cost V 3 bases and J 2 bases, with 16 bases left between them. Per the germline V gene, CDR1 is KGHSH and CDR2 is LQKENI. The CDR3 has 16 residues. CDR3 in DNA: TGTGCCAGCTCACCCCGGGACCTATTAGGAAACACTGAAGCTTTCTTT. Protein: CASSPRDLLGNTEAFF. The full variable domain, rest sourced from reference TRBV18 and TRBJ1-1, is NAGVMQNPRHLVRRRGQEARLRCSPMKGHSHVYWYRQLPEEGLKFMVYLQKENIIDESGMPKERFSAEFPKEGPSILRIQQVVRGDSAAYFCASSPRDLLGNTEAFFGQGTRLTVV.

This chain uses TRBV5-1 with TRBJ2-3; 11 nucleotides line up with TRBD2. The J segment lost 0 bases and the V segment lost 4 bases, leaving 10 bases of the junction unmatched. The germline V gene encodes CDR1 SGHRS and CDR2 YFSETQ. This CDR3 has 18 amino acids. The CDR3: CASSPTSGTTLSTDTQYF. The CDR3 DNA follows: TGCGCCAGCAGCCCGACTAGCGGGACCACTCTGAGCACAGATACGCAGTATTTT.

V usage is TRBV19 and J usage is TRBJ2-1; 11 bases fit TRBD2. Germline V gene sequence: CDR1 LNHDA, CDR2 SQIVND (reference sequence). The CDR3 totals 15 residues. V trimming: 4 bases; J trimming: 4 bases; junction bases outside the gene matches: 3. The CDR3 reads CASSTGTSGYNEQFF. Here the CDR3 DNA reads TGTGCCAGTAGTACCGGGACTAGCGGATACAATGAGCAGTTCTTC.

This clone showed up just a few times. CDR3 loop: CASSYEGGDEKLFF. CDR3 coding DNA: TGTGCCAGCAGCTACGAGGGTGGGGATGAAAAACTGTTTTTT. The V and J genes are TRBV28 and TRBJ1-4; D is uncertain. This CDR3 has 14 amino acids. Germline CDR1 and CDR2: MDHEN and SYDVKM. The germline V and J ends were trimmed by 6 bases and 6 bases, with 14 bases remaining between them. Full variable domain (outside the CDR3, taken from reference TRBV28 and TRBJ1-4): DVKVTQSSRYLVKRTGEKVFLECVQDMDHENMFWYRQDPGLGLRLIYFSYDVKMKEKGDIPEGYSVSREKKERFSLILESASTNQTSMYLCASSYEGGDEKLFFGSGTQLSVL.

This clone was detected a few times. The V gene is TRBV30, the J gene TRBJ1-4; TRBD1 agrees at 9 bases. The CDR3 runs 13 residues. The germline CDR1 and CDR2 sequences are GTSNPN and SVGIG (reference sequence). The V and J ends lost 4 bases and 6 bases, in that order; junction bases with no gene match: 3. The CDR3: CAWTQGADEKLFF. DNA for the CDR3: TGTGCCTGGACACAGGGGGCAGATGAAAAACTGTTTTTT.

This chain joins TRBV5-1 and TRBJ1-4; TRBD1 matches 7 bases. Per germline, CDR1 SGHRS and CDR2 YFSETQ. This CDR3 contains 14 residues. Germline trimming cut 2 bases from V and 8 bases from J; bases unmatched to any gene: 6. The CDR3 DNA reads TGCGCCAGCAGCTTTACAGGGGCGGAGGAAAAACTGTTTTTT. Protein sequence: CASSFTGAEEKLFF.

V is TRBV6-1 and J is TRBJ2-1; 8 nucleotides align to TRBD2. Germline V lookup: CDR1 MNHNS, CDR2 SASEGT. The CDR3 spans 15 residues. V gave up 2 bases and J gave up 10 bases; unmatched junction bases: 10. CDR3 protein: CASSETGGLFAEQFF. Here the CDR3 DNA reads TGTGCCAGCAGTGAAACGGGGGGGCTTTTTGCGGAGCAGTTCTTC.

In its sample, this clone was seen a few times. The chain couples TRBV27 to TRBJ2-1; 8 positions agree with TRBD1. CDR1 is MNHEY, CDR2 SMNVEV, per germline (reference sequence). The V segment lost 4 bases and the J segment 8 bases; nucleotides outside the gene matches: 7. This CDR3 is built from 14 residues. CDR3: CASSSSTGAYEQFF. In nucleotides, the CDR3 is TGTGCCAGCAGTTCGTCGACAGGGGCATATGAGCAGTTCTTC.